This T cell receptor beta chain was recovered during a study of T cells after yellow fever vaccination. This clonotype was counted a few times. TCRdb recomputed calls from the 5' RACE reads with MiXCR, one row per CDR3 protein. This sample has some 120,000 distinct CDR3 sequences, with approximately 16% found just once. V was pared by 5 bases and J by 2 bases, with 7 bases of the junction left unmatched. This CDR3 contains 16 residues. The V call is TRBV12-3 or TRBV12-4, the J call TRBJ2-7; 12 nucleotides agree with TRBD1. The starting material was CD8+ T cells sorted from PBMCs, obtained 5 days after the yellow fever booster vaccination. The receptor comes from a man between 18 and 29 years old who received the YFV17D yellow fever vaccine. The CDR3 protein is CASSPTGQGATYEQYF. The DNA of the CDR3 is TGTGCCAGCAGTCCTACGGGACAGGGGGCGACCTACGAGCAGTACTTC.